The T cell receptor beta chain described here comes from a study of blood T cell repertoires in COVID-19. The wider study: Researchers got acute and convalescent COVID-19 samples from the United States, Italy and Spain. Sources were T cells, B-cell-depleted T cells, or PBMCs; the material itself was cDNA or gDNA.

This clone occurred once. Clones were sequenced by immunoSEQ multiplex PCR, and TCRdb holds only the in-frame ones, with some missing. The sample holds hundreds of thousands of clones, 80% to 90% seen once. Germline V gene lookup returns CDR1 ENHRY and CDR2 SYGVKD. CDR3 length equals 13 residues. The V end was cut by 0 bases, the J end by 7 bases, with 9 bases between. This receptor was identified in a man in his late teens or twenties who had recovered from COVID-19. This chain connects TRBV10-3 to TRBJ1-2; D remains ambiguous. Sequencing was done on a sample of PBMCs or T cells enriched from blood (not recorded which). CDR3 bases: TGTGCCATCAGTGAGTCGGTACAGCCTGGCTACACCTTC. Amino acid sequence: CAISESVQPGYTF.